A single sample gave rise to the 22 T cell receptor beta chains below, sequenced in a study of blood T cell repertoires in COVID-19. Produced via immunoSEQ multiplex PCR; TCRdb's table is partial and in-frame only. The table shows around 120,000 clones, with about 79% occurring only once. The source material was peripheral blood. The origin of the receptors is a man aged 65 to 85 with acute or convalescent COVID-19.

The J gene is TRBJ2-1, the V gene TRBV9; a weak D match, TRBD1 (7 bases). Germline assignment: CDR1 SGDLS and CDR2 YYNGEE. Deletions cut 4 bases from V and 5 bases from J, with 16 bases between. There are 15 residues in the CDR3. CDR3 nucleotides: TGTGCCAGCAGCAAGGGCGGGACAGATAACAATGAGCAGTTCTTC. Translating gives CASSKGGTDNNEQFF.

This clone is a singleton in its sample. This chain joins TRBV5-1 and TRBJ1-1; D not certain. The CDR3 extends over 15 amino acids. Germline assignment: CDR1 SGHRS and CDR2 YFSETQ. V was cut by 1 base and J by 3 bases, with 13 bases left in between. In DNA, the CDR3 is TGCGCCAGCAGCTTGAGCCCCCGCATGGACACTGAAGCTTTCTTT. Residues: CASSLSPRMDTEAFF.

This clone has more than one count but fewer than ten. This chain connects TRBV7-9 to TRBJ1-4; D may be TRBD1 (6 bases). The CDR3 is 15 amino acids. Germline CDR1 and CDR2: SEHNR and FQNEAQ (reference sequence). The V gene lost 7 bases and the J gene lost 6 bases, with 18 bases spanning the gap. In DNA, the CDR3 is TGTGCCAGCACCTCAGGCCAAGGGGGACATGAAAAACTGTTTTTT. Translated: CASTSGQGGHEKLFF. The whole variable domain, remainder taken from reference TRBV7-9 and TRBJ1-4, is DTGVSQNPRHKITKRGQNVTFRCDPISEHNRLYWYRQTLGQGPEFLTYFQNEAQLEKSRLLSDRFSAERPKGSFSTLEIQRTEQGDSAMYLCASTSGQGGHEKLFFGSGTQLSVL.

V and J are TRBV19 and TRBJ2-2; D is uncertain. Between the trimmed V and J ends, which lost 3 bases and 1 base, there was a span of 3 bases. Germline lookup yields CDR1 LNHDA and CDR2 SQIVND (reference sequence). The CDR3 extends over 13 amino acids. The CDR3 DNA is TGTGCCAGTAGTATCCTGAACACCGGGGAGCTGTTTTTT. Translation gives CASSILNTGELFF. The whole variable domain, remainder taken from reference TRBV19 and TRBJ2-2, is DGGITQSPKYLFRKEGQNVTLSCEQNLNHDAMYWYRQDPGQGLRLIYYSQIVNDFQKGDIAEGYSVSREKKESFPLTVTSAQKNPTAFYLCASSILNTGELFFGEGSRLTVL.

The V and J genes are TRBV3-1 (or the pseudogene TRBV3-2) and TRBJ2-5; a weak D match, TRBD2 (5 bases). Trimming stripped 1 base from V and 0 bases from J, with 9 bases between. Germline CDR1 and CDR2: LGHDT and YNNKEL (reference sequence). The CDR3 totals 15 residues. The CDR3 here is CASSQGLLYQETQYF. In DNA, the CDR3 is TGTGCCAGCAGCCAAGGACTACTGTACCAAGAGACCCAGTACTTC.

The chain uses TRBV6-5 and TRBJ1-2; D unresolved. Trimming cost V 6 bases and J 8 bases, with 16 bases left between them. The V gene's germline CDR1 is MNHEY and CDR2 SVGAGI. There are 13 residues in the CDR3. The CDR3 here is CASRGLVGSGYTF. In DNA form, the CDR3 reads TGTGCCAGCAGAGGACTGGTAGGGTCCGGCTACACCTTC.

The chain links TRBV6-2 or TRBV6-3 to TRBJ1-5, with D possibly TRBD1 on 5 matching bases. V was cut by 2 bases and J by 7 bases, with 9 bases left in between. Germline V lookup: CDR1 MNHEY, CDR2 SVGEGT. The CDR3 consists of 13 residues. This CDR3 reads CASSYRGWQPQHF. The CDR3 coding sequence is TGTGCCAGCAGTTACAGGGGTTGGCAGCCCCAGCATTTT.

The chain carries TRBV28 and TRBJ2-7, with 8 bases lining up with TRBD1. CDR1 and CDR2 from the germline V gene are MDHEN and SYDVKM. The CDR3 covers 15 residues. The V segment lost 1 base and the J segment 0 bases; nucleotides outside the gene matches: 2. CDR3 sequence (DNA): TGTGCCAGCAGTTTATTGGGGACAGGCTCCTACGAGCAGTACTTC. Translation: CASSLLGTGSYEQYF. The full variable domain, rest sourced from reference TRBV28 and TRBJ2-7, is DVKVTQSSRYLVKRTGEKVFLECVQDMDHENMFWYRQDPGLGLRLIYFSYDVKMKEKGDIPEGYSVSREKKERFSLILESASTNQTSMYLCASSLLGTGSYEQYFGPGTRLTVT.

The rearrangement joins TRBV18 to TRBJ1-1; D is possibly TRBD1 (6 bases). Germline CDR1 and CDR2: KGHSH and LQKENI. The CDR3 extends over 14 amino acids. Trimming pared 1 base from V and 6 bases from J, leaving 12 bases between. DNA of the CDR3: TGTGCCAGCTCACCACTGGACAGTAGCCCTGAAGCTTTCTTT. Translating it yields CASSPLDSSPEAFF. The variable domain in full, completed from reference TRBV18 and TRBJ1-1, reads NAGVMQNPRHLVRRRGQEARLRCSPMKGHSHVYWYRQLPEEGLKFMVYLQKENIIDESGMPKERFSAEFPKEGPSILRIQQVVRGDSAAYFCASSPLDSSPEAFFGQGTRLTVV.

The chain uses TRBV5-1 and TRBJ2-1, with D hard to call. CDR3 length equals 13 residues. Trimming pared 3 bases from V and 9 bases from J, leaving 13 bases between. CDR1 is SGHRS, CDR2 YFSETQ, per germline. The CDR3: CASSSGVSIEQFF. The CDR3 DNA reads as TGCGCCAGCAGCTCAGGCGTGAGTATTGAGCAGTTCTTC.

In regard to this clone: Additional DNA sequences in this sample encode the identical CDR3. The V gene is TRBV19, the J gene TRBJ1-1, with a tentative D call TRBD1 (5 bases). The germline CDR1 and CDR2 sequences are LNHDA and SQIVND (reference sequence). Trimming removed 1 base at V and 4 bases at J, with 7 bases between. The CDR3 runs 13 residues. CDR3 sequence reads: CASSIAGGTEAFF. As DNA, the CDR3 is TGTGCCAGTAGTATAGCCGGGGGCACTGAAGCTTTCTTT.

This clone occurred a few times. The chain employs TRBV2 and TRBJ2-2, with D unclear. The V and J ends lost 1 base and 5 bases respectively, with 8 bases between them. Germline V gene sequence: CDR1 SNHLY, CDR2 FYNNEI. The length of the CDR3 is 14 residues. CDR3 coding DNA: TGTGCCAGCAGTGAAGTCAGGTCGACCGGGGAGCTGTTTTTT. This codes for CASSEVRSTGELFF. The full variable domain, completed using reference TRBV2 and TRBJ2-2, is EPEVTQTPSHQVTQMGQEVILRCVPISNHLYFYWYRQILGQKVEFLVSFYNNEISEKSEIFDDQFSVERPDGSNFTLKIRSTKLEDSAMYFCASSEVRSTGELFFGEGSRLTVL.

V and J are TRBV19 and TRBJ1-2, with TRBD1 as a possible D gene (5 bases). CDR1 LNHDA and CDR2 SQIVND come from the germline V gene (reference sequence). CDR3 length: 15 amino acids. The V gene lost 5 bases and the J gene lost 4 bases, with 17 bases spanning the gap. The CDR3 spells CASSAPGGAGYGYTF. The CDR3 bases are TGTGCCAGTAGTGCGCCGGGGGGAGCTGGCTATGGCTACACCTTC. The full variable domain, its missing parts supplied by reference TRBV19 and TRBJ1-2, is DGGITQSPKYLFRKEGQNVTLSCEQNLNHDAMYWYRQDPGQGLRLIYYSQIVNDFQKGDIAEGYSVSREKKESFPLTVTSAQKNPTAFYLCASSAPGGAGYGYTFGSGTRLTVV.

This rearrangement joins TRBV19 to TRBJ1-1; 7 positions agree with TRBD1. The trim removed 7 bases at V and 1 base at J, leaving 12 bases unmatched. The CDR3 runs 16 residues. The germline V gene encodes CDR1 LNHDA and CDR2 SQIVND (reference sequence). Here the CDR3 DNA reads TGTGCCAGTACAAGAGGAATGGGACAGTCGAACACTGAAGCTTTCTTT. Translated, it gives CASTRGMGQSNTEAFF.

This clone showed up just once. This sequence joins TRBV18 and TRBJ2-7; perhaps TRBD1 as D (6 bases). V gave up 2 bases and J gave up 2 bases, with 13 bases separating them. This CDR3 is 15 amino acids long. Looked up from germline, CDR1 is KGHSH and CDR2 is LQKENI. This CDR3 is CASSPSPGQTYEQYF. CDR3 DNA sequence: TGTGCCAGCTCACCATCACCGGGACAAACCTACGAGCAGTACTTC.

Only one count was recorded for this clone. This chain joins TRBV11-2 and TRBJ2-3; possible D gene TRBD2, 7 bases. CDR1 SGHAT and CDR2 FQNNGV come from the germline V gene. The CDR3 runs 16 residues. The ends were cut back, 5 bases at V and 2 bases at J, with 17 bases in the middle. In nucleotides, the CDR3 is TGTGCCAGCAGCCCCGGGGGGCACATCCCCACAGATACGCAGTATTTT. Its protein is CASSPGGHIPTDTQYF.

This sequence joins TRBV7-2 and TRBJ2-7, with 7 bases that match TRBD1. The CDR3 totals 15 residues. Trimming took 1 base from V and 2 from J; bases not matched to a gene: 5. CDR1 is SGHTA and CDR2 is FQGNSA in the germline V gene. The CDR3 DNA reads as TGTGCCAGCAGCTTAGAGGGACAGCGGACCTACGAGCAGTACTTC. Protein product: CASSLEGQRTYEQYF.

This chain connects TRBV7-8 to TRBJ1-4; 9 bases fit TRBD1. The germline V gene encodes CDR1 SGHVS and CDR2 FQNEAQ. This CDR3 spans 14 amino acids. The trim removed 5 bases at V and 7 bases at J, leaving 5 bases unmatched. The chain's CDR3 is CASSRTGVREKLFF. For the CDR3, the DNA is TGTGCCAGCAGCCGGACAGGGGTTCGTGAAAAACTGTTTTTT.

The CDR3 here is CASSFPGTSGGAGTDTQYF. As DNA, the CDR3 is TGTGCCAGCAGCTTCCCCGGGACTAGCGGGGGGGCAGGAACAGATACGCAGTATTTT. The rearrangement joins TRBV7-2 to TRBJ2-3, with TRBD2 matching 16 bases. Losses at the gene ends were 3 bases for V and 3 bases for J; bases not matched to a gene: 9. CDR1 and CDR2 from the germline V gene are SGHTA and FQGNSA. This CDR3 comprises 19 residues.

The rearrangement links TRBV10-3 to TRBJ2-5, with D perhaps matching TRBD2 (5 bases). The CDR3 totals 12 residues. Germline loops: CDR1 ENHRY, CDR2 SYGVKD. Trimming removed 6 bases at V and 3 bases at J, with 8 bases between. For the CDR3, the DNA is TGTGCCATCAGCGAGGAGGAAGAGACCCAGTACTTC. Its protein is CAISEEEETQYF.

This rearrangement joins TRBV5-1 to TRBJ1-2; 9 bases fit TRBD1. CDR1 and CDR2 from the germline V gene are SGHRS and YFSETQ. The junction had 9 bases not matched to a gene; V was cut back by 4 bases and J by 5 bases. The CDR3 covers 15 residues. The CDR3 bases are TGCGCCAGCAGCGCCTTTACGACAGGGGGTTATGGCTACACCTTC. Its protein product is CASSAFTTGGYGYTF. Based on the CDR3 plus reference TRBV5-1 and TRBJ1-2, the full variable domain is KAGVTQTPRYLIKTRGQQVTLSCSPISGHRSVSWYQQTPGQGLQFLFEYFSETQRNKGNFPGRFSGRQFSNSRSEMNVSTLELGDSALYLCASSAFTTGGYGYTFGSGTRLTVV.

The chain links TRBV11-2 to TRBJ1-1, with 7 bases that match TRBD1. V dropped 5 bases and J dropped 7; count of bases not matched to a gene: 4. The CDR3 is 12 residues long. In germline, CDR1 is SGHAT, CDR2 FQNNGV. The DNA of the CDR3 is TGTGCCAGCAGCCCGACAGGGATTGAAGCTTTCTTT. Its translation is CASSPTGIEAFF.